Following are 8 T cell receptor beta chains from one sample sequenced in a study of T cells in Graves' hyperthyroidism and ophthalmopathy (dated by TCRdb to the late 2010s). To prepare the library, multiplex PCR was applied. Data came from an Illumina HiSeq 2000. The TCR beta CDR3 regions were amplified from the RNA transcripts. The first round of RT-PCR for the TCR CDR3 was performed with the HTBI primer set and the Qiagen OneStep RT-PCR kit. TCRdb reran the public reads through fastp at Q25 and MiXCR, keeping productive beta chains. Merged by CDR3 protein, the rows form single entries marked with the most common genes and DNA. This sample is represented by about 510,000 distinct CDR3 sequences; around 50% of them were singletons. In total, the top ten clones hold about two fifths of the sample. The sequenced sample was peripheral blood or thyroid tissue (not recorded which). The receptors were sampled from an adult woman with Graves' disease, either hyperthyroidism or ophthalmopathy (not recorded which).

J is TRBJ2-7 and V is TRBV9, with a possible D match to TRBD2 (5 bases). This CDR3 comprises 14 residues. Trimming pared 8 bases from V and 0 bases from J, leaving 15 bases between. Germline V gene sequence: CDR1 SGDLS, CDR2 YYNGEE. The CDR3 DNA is TGTGCCAGTTCCTCCGTCGGGGTCTCCTACGAGCAGTACTTC. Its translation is CASSSVGVSYEQYF.

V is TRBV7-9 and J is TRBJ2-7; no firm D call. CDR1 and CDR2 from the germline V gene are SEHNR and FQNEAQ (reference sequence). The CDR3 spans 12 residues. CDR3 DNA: TGTGCTAGAGGCCCCCCCGACTACGAGCAGTACTTC. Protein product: CARGPPDYEQYF.

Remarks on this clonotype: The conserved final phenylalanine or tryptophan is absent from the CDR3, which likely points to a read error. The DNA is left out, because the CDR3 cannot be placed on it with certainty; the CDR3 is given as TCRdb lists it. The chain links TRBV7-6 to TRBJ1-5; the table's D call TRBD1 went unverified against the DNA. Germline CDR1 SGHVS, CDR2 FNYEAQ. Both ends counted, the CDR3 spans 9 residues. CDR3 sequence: CASSKGTGD.

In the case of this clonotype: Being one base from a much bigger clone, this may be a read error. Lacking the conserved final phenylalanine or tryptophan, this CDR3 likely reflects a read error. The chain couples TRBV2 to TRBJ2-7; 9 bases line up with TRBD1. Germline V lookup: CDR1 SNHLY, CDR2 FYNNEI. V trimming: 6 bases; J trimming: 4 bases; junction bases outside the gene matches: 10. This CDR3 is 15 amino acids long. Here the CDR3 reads CASRAGTGKGYEQYL. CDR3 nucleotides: TGTGCCAGCAGGGCCGGGACAGGGAAGGGATACGAGCAGTACCTC.

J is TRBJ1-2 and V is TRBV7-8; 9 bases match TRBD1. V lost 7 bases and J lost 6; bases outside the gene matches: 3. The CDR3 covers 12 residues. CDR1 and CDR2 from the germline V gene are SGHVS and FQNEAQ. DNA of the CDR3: TGTGCCAGCACCGGGACAGGGAATGGCTACACCTTC. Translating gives CASTGTGNGYTF.

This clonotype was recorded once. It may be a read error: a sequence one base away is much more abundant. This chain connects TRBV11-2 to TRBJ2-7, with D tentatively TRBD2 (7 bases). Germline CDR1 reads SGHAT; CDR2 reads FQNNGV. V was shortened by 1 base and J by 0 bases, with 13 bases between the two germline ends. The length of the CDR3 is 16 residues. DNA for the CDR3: TGTGCCAGCAGCTTAGTGCGGGGGCGAAGCTCCTACGAGCAGTACTTC. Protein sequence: CASSLVRGRSSYEQYF.

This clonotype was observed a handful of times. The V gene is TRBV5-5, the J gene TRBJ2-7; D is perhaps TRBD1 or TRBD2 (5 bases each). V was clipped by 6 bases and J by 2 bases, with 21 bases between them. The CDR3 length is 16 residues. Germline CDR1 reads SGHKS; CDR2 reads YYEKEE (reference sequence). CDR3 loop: CASTTTPGPPAYEQYF. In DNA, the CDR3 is TGTGCCAGCACTACTACCCCGGGACCGCCGGCCTACGAGCAGTACTTC. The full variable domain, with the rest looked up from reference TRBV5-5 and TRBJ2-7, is DAGVTQSPTHLIKTRGQQVTLRCSPISGHKSVSWYQQVLGQGPQFIFQYYEKEERGRGNFPDRFSARQFPNYSSELNVNALLLGDSALYLCASTTTPGPPAYEQYFGPGTRLTVT.

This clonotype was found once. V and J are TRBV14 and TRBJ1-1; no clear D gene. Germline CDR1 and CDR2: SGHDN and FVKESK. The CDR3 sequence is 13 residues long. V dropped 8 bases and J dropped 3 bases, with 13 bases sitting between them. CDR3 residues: CASGLTRHTEAFF. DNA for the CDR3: TGTGCCAGCGGCCTTACGAGGCACACTGAAGCTTTCTTT.